Below, one T cell receptor (beta chain) is given with its context. The clone's antigen remains unknown. Per-base quality was not reported, and no clone a single base away is much larger than it. These data are taken from a study of persistence of HIV-infected CD4 T cells (dated by TCRdb to the early 2020s). The study in broad terms: Participants had been on suppressive ART for a median of roughly eight years. Anti-CD3/anti-CD28 stimulation activated a higher proportion of cells, with a lower memory fraction, than antigen stimulation. CMV- and HIV-1 Gag-responding CD4+ T cells were isolated from ART-treated individuals so that antigen-driven clonal expansion of HIV-1-infected cells could be examined. Peripheral blood samples of up to about 200 mL were collected at multiple time points, except for a couple of participants, who underwent leukapheresis at a single time point. The clonality of all cells in each sorted population was assessed by TCRbeta sequencing, whereas the clonality of infected cells was assessed by proviral sequencing. In the cross-participant TCR cluster analysis, fewer than 10 participants were included for CMV and more than five participants were included for Gag. What the study reported, not specific to this receptor: A correlation was observed between TCR oligoclonality and proviral oligoclonality within the same sorted populations. Degenerate expanded CDR3beta sequences were enriched in antigen-responding cells, suggesting convergent selection of CD4+ responses to CMV and Gag. TCRbeta richness in CMV- and Gag-responding cells was significantly lower than in anti-CD3/anti-CD28-responding cells; CMV-responding cells had higher oligoclonality than CD3/CD28-stimulated and Gag-responding cells. Restriction of bulk TCR analyses to the rare CMV-responding cells that actually carried HIV-1 proviruses was not possible. Only a small number of individuals took part in the study, and only a limited range of antigens was tested.

This specimen's treatment or condition label, interpreted: suppressive antiretroviral therapy. Cells were stimulated with anti-CD3/anti-CD28 magnetic beads as a nonspecific positive control representing the CD4+ T cell repertoire. Responding CD4+ T cells were sorted on the basis of upregulation of both CD40 ligand and CD69. Participants were HIV-1-infected adults who started suppressive ART during chronic infection. Plasma HIV-1 RNA had been undetectable (below 50 copies/mL) in participants for at least 4 years. To be included, a participant needed positive CMV serology and a CD4+ T cell count above 400 cells/uL. Before stimulation, PBMCs were isolated using density centrifugation and then depleted of CD8+ T cells. For about 17 hours, the CD8-depleted PBMCs were stimulated with anti-CD28/CD49d costimulation, a CD40-blocking antibody, and enfuvirtide to prevent new infections. Cells were sorted on a Beckman Coulter MoFlo Legacy or XDP sorter, with propidium iodide excluding dead cells. For samples with more than one million cells, genomic DNA was extracted with the QIAamp DNA Mini Kit, and for all other samples the Quick-DNA Microprep Kit was used.

The immunoSEQ hsTCRB assay version 4 in survey mode was used to sequence TCRbeta repertoires from genomic DNA. For TCRbeta sequencing, genomic DNA was diluted to roughly 10 ng/uL, and up to 1 ug was used per sample. As for the authors' bioinformatics: TCRbeta data were analyzed in ImmunoSeq Analyzer 3.0, with diversity computed on productive nucleotide rearrangements. Using the Immunarch R package, lower-bound TCR diversity was estimated with the improved Chao index and clonality was estimated with the Gini coefficient. Different nucleotide rearrangements encoding the same CDR3beta amino acid sequence were treated as distinct clonotypes. Differential abundance analysis identified TCRbeta sequences significantly enriched in antigen-responding cells relative to anti-CD3/anti-CD28-activated cells. TCRs were clustered by predicted peptide-MHC specificity with GLIPH2, both within individual participants and across merged participant data sets. In its TCRdb copy, this immuneACCESS table keeps in-frame sequences only and misses some clones. Where compared with another copy, unresolved V genes explain less than half of these, and the others have no known cause. That table furnishes V, J and clone size, whereas the DNA furnished D and trimming. This sample comprises 35,000 to 50,000 clones, roughly 90% of them detected only once. Around 0.92% of the sample comes from the top ten.

The CDR3 runs 14 residues from the cysteine to the phenylalanine. The entry retains the CDR3 DNA only, 42 bases that are in frame from base 1. The junction shows trimming of 2 bases on V and 9 bases on J, plus 11 bases between the germline ends. CDR1 is given as MNHNY and CDR2 as SVGAGI, both from the germline V gene (reference sequence). The receptor chain draws on TRBV6-6 and TRBJ1-6; tentative D gene TRBD1, with 5 bases matching. The sequence came from an adult man with HIV who was CMV-seropositive. This material consisted of CD4+ T cells sorted from PBMCs after 18-hour stimulation, taken from a patient who received antiretroviral therapy. This specimen's cell subset or site label, per the study, means: CD40L+CD69+ CD4 T cells responding to anti-CD3/anti-CD28 beads, representing the overall repertoire. The base sequence is TGTGCCAGCAGTTACGAAAGGGGCGGTTCACCCCTCCACTTT. Translated, this is CASSYERGGSPLHF.